These T cell receptor beta chains were read from a single sample in a study of OX40 agonist ivuxolimab in advanced cancers. Libraries were prepared by immunoSEQ multiplex PCR; TCRdb keeps only in-frame clonotypes and omits some of them. The sample lists about 79,000 clones; 80% to 95% were seen once. The material was CD4+ or CD8+ T cells sorted from blood, obtained in a trial of the OX40 agonist ivuxolimab. Every receptor here comes from an adult with an advanced solid tumor such as melanoma, head and neck, liver or kidney cancer. CDR3s include the opening cysteine and the closing phenylalanine or tryptophan. A D gene is named only where the DNA matches it firmly.

D	V	J	CDR3	DNA
.	TRBV2	TRBJ1-5	CASRLGGQPQHF	TGTGCCAGCAGACTGGGGGGTCAGCCCCAGCATTTT
.	TRBV21-1	TRBJ1-3	CASSPPGGSGNTIYF	TGTGCCAGCAGCCCTCCAGGGGGTTCTGGAAACACCATATATTTT
TRBD1	TRBV28	TRBJ2-2	CASSPGQGANTGELFF	TGTGCCAGCAGTCCCGGACAGGGAGCAAACACCGGGGAGCTGTTTTTT
.	TRBV6-6	TRBJ2-3	CASSYSGGATDTQYF	TGTGCCAGCAGTTACTCAGGGGGGGCCACAGATACGCAGTATTTT
.	TRBV5-6	TRBJ1-5	CASSFNQGPQHF	TGTGCCAGCAGCTTTAATCAGGGGCCCCAGCATTTT
.	TRBV7-8	TRBJ1-5	CASSLVGSNQPQHF	TGTGCCAGCAGCTTAGTGGGGAGCAATCAGCCCCAGCATTTT
.	TRBV27	TRBJ1-1	CASNPRRGVNTEAFF	TGTGCCAGCAATCCCCGACGGGGGGTGAACACTGAAGCTTTCTTT
TRBD1	TRBV11-3	TRBJ1-1	CASKGSVGQVNTEAFF	TGTGCCAGCAAGGGCTCGGTGGGACAGGTTAACACTGAAGCTTTCTTT
TRBD1	TRBV5-1	TRBJ1-2	CASSSDLGTAKTYGYTF	TGCGCCAGCAGCTCCGACCTTGGGACAGCCAAGACGTATGGCTACACCTTC
TRBD2	TRBV5-6	TRBJ2-4	CASSLAGTSGGIAKNIQYF	TGTGCCAGCAGCTTGGCCGGTACTAGCGGGGGGATAGCCAAAAACATTCAGTACTTT